Listed below are T cell receptor beta chains from one sample, sequenced in a study of T cell responses to AZD1222 COVID-19 vaccine. Method: immunoSEQ multiplex PCR; TCRdb's copy keeps in-frame clones and lacks some. The sample includes 110,000 to 150,000 clones, more than 75% of them seen just once. The sequenced sample was peripheral blood, obtained 28 days after the second AZD1222 dose. All receptors come from an adult who received the AZD1222 COVID-19 vaccine. The CDR3 runs from the conserved cysteine through the conserved F or W. Rows may omit the clone size; those that give it use once, few, many or a size class.

V gene	clone size	J gene	CDR3 protein
TRBV4-1	-	TRBJ1-2	CASSRLNGGSGYTF
TRBV7-3	-	TRBJ2-6	CASSFSQGGGANVLTF
TRBV19	-	TRBJ2-7	CASSLAGVSYEQYF
TRBV3-1/TRBV3-2	many	TRBJ2-7	CASSQGGFRADEQYF
TRBV5-5	-	TRBJ1-6	CASSSGGGTNSPLHF
TRBV15	-	TRBJ1-2	CATSPDKGVYYTF
TRBV5-1	-	TRBJ2-3	CASEGAGSTDTQYF
TRBV7-6	-	TRBJ2-7	CASSLDTSGYEQYF
TRBV12-3/TRBV12-4	-	TRBJ1-1	CASRRSYRAFF
TRBV9	-	TRBJ1-3	CASSPVGNSGNTIYF
TRBV3-1/TRBV3-2	-	TRBJ2-1	CASSRRSGSSYNEQFF
TRBV7-9	-	TRBJ2-5	CASSLVGGTQETQYF
TRBV5-1	-	TRBJ1-5	CASSLDGGSNQPQHF
TRBV29-1	-	TRBJ1-2	CSVAGTGGQVNYGYTF
TRBV11-3	-	TRBJ1-1	CASSLGDRDAFF
TRBV27	-	TRBJ2-1	CASSFSDYSEQFF
TRBV2	once	TRBJ1-6	CASTQREGNYFNSPLHF
TRBV11-2	-	TRBJ2-7	CASSPGQATTYEQYF
TRBV23-1	-	TRBJ1-3	CASSQSRDRDSGNTIYF
TRBV9	once	TRBJ1-1	CASSPQTGWDTEAFF
TRBV2	-	TRBJ1-3	CATGGIGNTIYF
TRBV6-2/TRBV6-3	once	TRBJ2-5	CASSVPGLVLETQYF
TRBV6-5	-	TRBJ1-6	CASSRDSHNSPLHF
TRBV6-5	-	TRBJ1-2	CASSYNGQGASGYTF
TRBV7-9	-	TRBJ2-1	CASSSSDLYNEQFF
TRBV2	-	TRBJ2-7	CASTREAAGYEQYF
TRBV5-5	-	TRBJ1-5	CASSLDLGFSNQPQHF
TRBV6-2/TRBV6-3	once	TRBJ1-2	CASSYRAGSYGYTF